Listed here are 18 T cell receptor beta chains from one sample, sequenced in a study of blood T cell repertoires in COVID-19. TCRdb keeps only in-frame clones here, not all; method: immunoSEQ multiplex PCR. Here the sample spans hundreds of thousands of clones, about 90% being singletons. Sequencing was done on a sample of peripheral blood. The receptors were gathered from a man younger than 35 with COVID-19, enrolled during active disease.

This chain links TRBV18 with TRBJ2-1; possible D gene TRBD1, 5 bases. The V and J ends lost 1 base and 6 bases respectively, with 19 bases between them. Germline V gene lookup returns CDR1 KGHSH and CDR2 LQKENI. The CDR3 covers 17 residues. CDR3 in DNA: TGTGCCAGCTCACCACTGTCCCCAGACAGATACCTCAATGAGCAGTTCTTC. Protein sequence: CASSPLSPDRYLNEQFF.

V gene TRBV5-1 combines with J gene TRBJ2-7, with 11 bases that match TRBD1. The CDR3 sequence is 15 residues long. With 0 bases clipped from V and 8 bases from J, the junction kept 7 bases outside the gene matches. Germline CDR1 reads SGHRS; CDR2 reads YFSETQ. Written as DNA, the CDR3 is TGCGCCAGCAGCTTGGACGCCGGGACAGGGGGAAAGCAGTACTTC. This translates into CASSLDAGTGGKQYF.

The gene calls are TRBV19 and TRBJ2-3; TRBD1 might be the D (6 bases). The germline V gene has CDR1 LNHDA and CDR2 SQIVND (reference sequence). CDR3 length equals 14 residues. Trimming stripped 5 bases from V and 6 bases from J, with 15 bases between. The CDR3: CASSPWTEGDTQYF. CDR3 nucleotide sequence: TGTGCCAGTAGTCCATGGACAGAAGGGGATACGCAGTATTTT.

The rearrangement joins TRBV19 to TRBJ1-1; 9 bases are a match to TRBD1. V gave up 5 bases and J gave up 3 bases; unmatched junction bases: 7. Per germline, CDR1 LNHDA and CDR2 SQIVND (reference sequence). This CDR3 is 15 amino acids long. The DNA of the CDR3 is TGTGCCAGTAGTTTCCGGACAGGGGCATACACTGAAGCTTTCTTT. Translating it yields CASSFRTGAYTEAFF.

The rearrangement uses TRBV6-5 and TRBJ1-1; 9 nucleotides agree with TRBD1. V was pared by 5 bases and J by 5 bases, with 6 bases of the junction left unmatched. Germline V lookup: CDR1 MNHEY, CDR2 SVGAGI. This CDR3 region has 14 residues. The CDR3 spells CASSPNRGRTEAFF. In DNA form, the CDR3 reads TGTGCCAGCAGTCCTAACAGGGGGCGAACTGAAGCTTTCTTT.

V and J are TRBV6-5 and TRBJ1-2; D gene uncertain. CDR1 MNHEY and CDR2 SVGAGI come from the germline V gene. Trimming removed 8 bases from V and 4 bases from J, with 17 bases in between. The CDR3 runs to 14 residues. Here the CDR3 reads CASPSQEGIYGYTF. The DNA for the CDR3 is TGTGCCAGCCCTTCGCAGGAGGGCATCTATGGCTACACCTTC.

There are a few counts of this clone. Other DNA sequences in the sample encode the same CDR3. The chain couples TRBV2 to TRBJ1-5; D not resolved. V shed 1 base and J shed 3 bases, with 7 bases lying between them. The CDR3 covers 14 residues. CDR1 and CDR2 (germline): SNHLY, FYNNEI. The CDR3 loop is CASSEGQNNQPQHF. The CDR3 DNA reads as TGTGCCAGCAGTGAAGGGCAGAACAATCAGCCCCAGCATTTT.

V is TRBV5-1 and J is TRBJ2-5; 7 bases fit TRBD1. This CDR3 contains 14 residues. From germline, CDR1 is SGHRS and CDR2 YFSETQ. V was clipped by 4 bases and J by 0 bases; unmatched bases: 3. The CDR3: CASSAQGHQETQYF. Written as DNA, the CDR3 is TGCGCCAGCAGCGCACAGGGGCACCAAGAGACCCAGTACTTC.

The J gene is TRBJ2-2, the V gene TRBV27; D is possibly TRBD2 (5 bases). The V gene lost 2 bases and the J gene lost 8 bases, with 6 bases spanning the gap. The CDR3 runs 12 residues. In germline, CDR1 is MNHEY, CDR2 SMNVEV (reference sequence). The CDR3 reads CASSLGGGELFF. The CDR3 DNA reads TGTGCCAGCAGTTTAGGAGGAGGGGAGCTGTTTTTT.

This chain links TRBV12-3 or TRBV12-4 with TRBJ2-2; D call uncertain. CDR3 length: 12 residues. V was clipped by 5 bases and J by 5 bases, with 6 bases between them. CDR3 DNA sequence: TGTGCCAGCAGTCCCCTTACCGGGGAGCTGTTTTTT. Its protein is CASSPLTGELFF.

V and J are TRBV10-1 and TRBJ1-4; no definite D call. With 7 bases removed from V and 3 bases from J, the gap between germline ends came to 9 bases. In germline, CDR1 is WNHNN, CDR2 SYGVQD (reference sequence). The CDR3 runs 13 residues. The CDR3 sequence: CASTGGPNEKLFF. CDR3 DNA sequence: TGCGCCAGCACGGGAGGTCCTAATGAAAAACTGTTTTTT.

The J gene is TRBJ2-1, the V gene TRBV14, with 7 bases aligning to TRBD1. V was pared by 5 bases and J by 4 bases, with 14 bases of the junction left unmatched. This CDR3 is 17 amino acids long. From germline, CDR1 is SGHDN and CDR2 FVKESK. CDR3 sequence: CASSYVLGTESYNEQFF. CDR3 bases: TGTGCCAGCAGCTACGTTTTAGGGACAGAGAGTTACAATGAGCAGTTCTTC.

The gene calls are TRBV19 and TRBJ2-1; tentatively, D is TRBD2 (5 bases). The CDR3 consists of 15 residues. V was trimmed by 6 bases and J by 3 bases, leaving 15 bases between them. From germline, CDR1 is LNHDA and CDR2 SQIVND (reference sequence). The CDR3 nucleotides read TGTGCCAGTAGCCCCTCGCGGGCCAGCTACAATGAGCAGTTCTTC. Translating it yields CASSPSRASYNEQFF. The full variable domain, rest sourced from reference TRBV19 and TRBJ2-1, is DGGITQSPKYLFRKEGQNVTLSCEQNLNHDAMYWYRQDPGQGLRLIYYSQIVNDFQKGDIAEGYSVSREKKESFPLTVTSAQKNPTAFYLCASSPSRASYNEQFFGPGTRLTVL.

The CDR3 is CATSRPKTGNFEAPEEKLFF. Here the CDR3 DNA reads TGTGCCACCAGCAGACCGAAGACAGGGAATTTCGAGGCCCCAGAAGAAAAACTGTTTTTT. This chain connects TRBV15 to TRBJ1-4; 7 nucleotides match TRBD1. The CDR3 totals 20 residues. Trimming took 2 bases from V and 8 from J; bases not matched to a gene: 23. CDR1 and CDR2 (germline): LNHNV, YYDKDF (reference sequence).

The CDR3 protein is CASSFGLAEVYEQYF. The CDR3 nucleotides read TGTGCCAGCAGCTTCGGACTAGCGGAAGTCTACGAGCAGTACTTC. The chain links TRBV5-4 to TRBJ2-7; TRBD2 aligns across 10 bases. Germline V gene sequence: CDR1 SGHNT, CDR2 YYREEE (reference sequence). The CDR3 length is 15 residues. Trimming at V came to 2 bases and at J to 3 bases, leaving 5 bases not matched to a gene. Looking up the rest from reference TRBV5-4 and TRBJ2-7 gives the full variable domain: ETGVTQSPTHLIKTRGQQVTLRCSSQSGHNTVSWYQQALGQGPQFIFQYYREEENGRGNFPPRFSGLQFPNYSSELNVNALELDDSALYLCASSFGLAEVYEQYFGPGTRLTVT.

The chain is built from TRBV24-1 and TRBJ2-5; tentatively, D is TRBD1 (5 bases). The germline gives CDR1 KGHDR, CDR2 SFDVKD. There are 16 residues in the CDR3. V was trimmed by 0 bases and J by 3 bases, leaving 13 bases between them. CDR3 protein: CATSDLQGGPEETQYF. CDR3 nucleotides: TGTGCCACCAGTGATTTGCAGGGCGGCCCCGAAGAGACCCAGTACTTC.

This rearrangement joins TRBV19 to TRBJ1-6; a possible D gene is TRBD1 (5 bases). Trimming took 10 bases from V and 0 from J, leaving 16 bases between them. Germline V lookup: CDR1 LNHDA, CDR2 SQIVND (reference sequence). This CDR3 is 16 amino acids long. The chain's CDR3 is CATKDRISSYNSPLHF. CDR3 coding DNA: TGTGCCACTAAAGACAGAATAAGCTCCTATAATTCACCCCTCCACTTT.

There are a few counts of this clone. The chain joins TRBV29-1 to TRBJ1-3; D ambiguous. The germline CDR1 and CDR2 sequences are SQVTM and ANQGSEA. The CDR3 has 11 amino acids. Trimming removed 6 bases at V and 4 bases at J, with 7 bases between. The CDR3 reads CSVPQGNTIYF. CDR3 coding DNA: TGCAGCGTACCTCAGGGAAACACCATATATTTT.